The 10 T cell receptor beta chains below were found in one sample sequenced in a study of T-cell reconstitution after alpha-beta-depleted transplantation in children. Preparation of the TCRbeta library used unique molecular identifiers. TCRdb redid the calling of the PCR reads with MiXCR, one entry per CDR3 protein. The sample records about 370,000 distinct CDR3 sequences, around 21% being singletons. The material sequenced was PBMCs from the stem cell graft donor, taken from the stem cell graft. All receptors come from a human donor who donated a stem cell graft to a child with acute myeloid leukemia.

Only a few counts were recorded for this clonotype. This chain uses TRBV27 with TRBJ2-4; 8 bases match TRBD1. V shed 10 bases, J shed 7 bases, and the junction held 6 bases outside the gene matches. The CDR3 loop spans 12 amino acids. Germline V gene data show CDR1 as MNHEY and CDR2 as SMNVEV (reference sequence). The DNA for the CDR3 is TGTGCCACTATGACAGGGGAGAACATTCAGTACTTC. Its translation is CATMTGENIQYF.

This clonotype has only a few counts. This sequence joins TRBV27 and TRBJ2-3, with 10 bases aligning to TRBD2. Germline loops: CDR1 MNHEY, CDR2 SMNVEV (reference sequence). The V and J ends lost 0 bases and 2 bases, in that order; junction bases with no gene match: 5. This CDR3 comprises 17 residues. The CDR3 DNA is TGTGCCAGCAGTTTATCTACTAGCGGGACTCTCACAGATACGCAGTATTTT. Its protein product is CASSLSTSGTLTDTQYF.

The V call is TRBV12-3 or TRBV12-4, the J call TRBJ2-5; 8 positions match TRBD1. The CDR3 is made up of 15 amino acids. V was clipped by 2 bases and J by 5 bases; unmatched bases: 7. CDR3 DNA: TGTGCCAGCAGTTTATACAGGGGGTCTGGGGAGACCCAGTACTTC. This gives the protein CASSLYRGSGETQYF.

This clonotype turned up a few times. The chain recombines TRBV7-8 with TRBJ2-7; 9 bases agree with TRBD1. The CDR3 runs to 17 residues. V gave up 2 bases and J gave up 1 base; unmatched junction bases: 9. CDR1 and CDR2 from the germline V gene are SGHVS and FQNEAQ. The CDR3 is CASSLYAGDRASYEQYF. CDR3 nucleotide sequence: TGTGCCAGCAGCTTATATGCGGGGGACAGGGCGTCCTACGAGCAGTACTTC.

This clonotype turned up a few times. The V call is TRBV7-3, the J call TRBJ1-1, with no clear D. The CDR3 is 13 amino acids. CDR1 and CDR2 (germline): SGHTA, FQGTGA. V lost 8 bases to trimming and J lost 0 bases, with 10 bases between them. The CDR3 DNA sequence: TGTGCCAGCGCAGAGACTTTGAACACTGAAGCTTTCTTT. Protein: CASAETLNTEAFF.

CDR3 nucleotides: TGCAGTGCTAGAGATTGGCTGGTCAAAAACATTCAGTACTTC. This gives the protein CSARDWLVKNIQYF. The V call is TRBV20-1, the J call TRBJ2-4; D ambiguous. The CDR3 length is 14 residues. V lost 0 bases and J lost 3, with 9 bases in between. Germline lookup yields CDR1 DFQATT and CDR2 SNEGSKA (reference sequence).

V usage is TRBV9 and J usage is TRBJ2-7, with D possibly called TRBD1 or TRBD2 (5 bases each). The CDR3 is 14 amino acids. Per germline, CDR1 SGDLS and CDR2 YYNGEE. The ends were cut back, 0 bases at V and 3 bases at J, with 10 bases in the middle. The DNA for the CDR3 is TGTGCCAGCAGCGTAGGGGGGACGGTCTACGAGCAGTACTTC. Its translation is CASSVGGTVYEQYF.

This clonotype was detected a few times. The chain employs TRBV6-1 and TRBJ2-5; no firm D call. V lost 2 bases, J lost 5 bases, and 15 bases lay in between. Germline V gives CDR1 MNHNS, CDR2 SASEGT. The CDR3 is 15 amino acids. CDR3 sequence reads: CASSESFSGPETQYF. Written as DNA, the CDR3 is TGTGCCAGCAGTGAAAGTTTTTCCGGTCCGGAGACCCAGTACTTC.

This clonotype occurred a few times. The chain links TRBV2 to TRBJ2-2; no clear D gene. This CDR3 has 15 residues. The germline V and J ends were trimmed by 3 bases and 2 bases, with 10 bases remaining between them. Germline V lookup: CDR1 SNHLY, CDR2 FYNNEI. CDR3 sequence (DNA): TGTGCCAGCAGTGAGAATCACCCCAACACCGGGGAGCTGTTTTTT. Residues: CASSENHPNTGELFF.

This clonotype was counted only a few times. This chain links TRBV29-1 with TRBJ1-2, with 7 bases lining up with TRBD1. This CDR3 comprises 13 residues. Germline lookup yields CDR1 SQVTM and CDR2 ANQGSEA. J was trimmed by 4 bases and V by 6 bases; bases with no gene match: 8. The CDR3 region is CSVDITGAYGYTF. The CDR3 DNA reads as TGCAGCGTGGATATTACAGGGGCCTATGGCTACACCTTC.